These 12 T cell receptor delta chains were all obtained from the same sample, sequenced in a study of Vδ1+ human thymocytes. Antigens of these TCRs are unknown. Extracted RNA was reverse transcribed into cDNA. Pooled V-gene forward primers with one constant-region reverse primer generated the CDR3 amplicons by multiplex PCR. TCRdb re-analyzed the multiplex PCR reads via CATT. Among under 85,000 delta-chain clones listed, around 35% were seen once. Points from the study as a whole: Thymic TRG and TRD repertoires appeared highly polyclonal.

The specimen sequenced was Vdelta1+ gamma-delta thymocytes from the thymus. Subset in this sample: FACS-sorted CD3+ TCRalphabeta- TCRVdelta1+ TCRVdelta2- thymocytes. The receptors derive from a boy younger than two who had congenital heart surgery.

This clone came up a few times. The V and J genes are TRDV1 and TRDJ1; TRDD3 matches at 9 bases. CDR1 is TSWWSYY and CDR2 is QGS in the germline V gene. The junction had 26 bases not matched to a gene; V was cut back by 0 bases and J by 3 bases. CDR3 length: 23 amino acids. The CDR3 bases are TGTGCTCTTGGGGAACTTCCGGGGTCCCGGAAGGGGGATACTCCCACAGGCCCCGATAAACTCATCTTT. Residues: CALGELPGSRKGDTPTGPDKLIF.

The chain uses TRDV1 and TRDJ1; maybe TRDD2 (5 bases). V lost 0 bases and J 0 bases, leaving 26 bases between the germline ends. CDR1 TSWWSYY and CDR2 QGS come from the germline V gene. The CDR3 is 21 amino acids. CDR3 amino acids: CALGELRSYGLYAAYTDKLIF. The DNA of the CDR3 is TGTGCTCTTGGGGAACTTCGGTCCTATGGTCTGTACGCGGCTTACACCGATAAACTCATCTTT.

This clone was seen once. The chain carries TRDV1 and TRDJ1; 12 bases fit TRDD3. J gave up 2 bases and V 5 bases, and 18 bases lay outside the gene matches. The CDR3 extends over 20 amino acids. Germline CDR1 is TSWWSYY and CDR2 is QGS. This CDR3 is CALGILPYWGIPRWTDKLIF. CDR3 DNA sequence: TGTGCTCTTGGGATTCTCCCGTACTGGGGGATACCTCGGTGGACCGATAAACTCATCTTT.

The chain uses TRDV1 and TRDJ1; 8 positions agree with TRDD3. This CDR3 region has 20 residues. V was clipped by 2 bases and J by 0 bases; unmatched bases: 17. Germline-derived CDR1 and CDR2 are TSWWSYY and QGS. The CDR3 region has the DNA TGTGCTCTTGGGGAAAGTCCCGCTGATTACTGGGGGCCGTACACCGATAAACTCATCTTT. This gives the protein CALGESPADYWGPYTDKLIF.

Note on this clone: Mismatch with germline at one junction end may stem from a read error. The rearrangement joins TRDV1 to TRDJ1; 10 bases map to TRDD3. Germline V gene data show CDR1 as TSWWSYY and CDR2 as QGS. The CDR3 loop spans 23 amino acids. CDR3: CALGELRAHFLRGIRLYTDKLIF. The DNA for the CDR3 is TGTGCCCTTGGGGAACTACGGGCCCACTTCCTACGGGGGATACGGCTGTACACCGATAAACTCATCTTT.

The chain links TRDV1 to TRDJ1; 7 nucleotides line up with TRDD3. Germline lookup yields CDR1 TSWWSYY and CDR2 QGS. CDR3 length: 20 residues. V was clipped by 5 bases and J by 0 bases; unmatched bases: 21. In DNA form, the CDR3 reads TGTGCTCTTGGGCAAGGGGTGGCTCTACCGGGGGATCCGTACACCGATAAACTCATCTTT. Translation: CALGQGVALPGDPYTDKLIF.

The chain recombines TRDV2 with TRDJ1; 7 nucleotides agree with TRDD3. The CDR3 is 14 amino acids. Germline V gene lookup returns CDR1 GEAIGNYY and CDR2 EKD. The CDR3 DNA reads TGTGCAAGTCCCCGCGGGGGATACACCGATAAACTCATCTTT. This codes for CASPRGGYTDKLIF.

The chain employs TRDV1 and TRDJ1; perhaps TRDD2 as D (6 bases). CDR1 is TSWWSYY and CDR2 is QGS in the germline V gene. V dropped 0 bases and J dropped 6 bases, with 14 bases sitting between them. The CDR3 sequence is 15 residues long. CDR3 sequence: CALGELGTSCHKLIF. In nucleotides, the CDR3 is TGTGCTCTTGGGGAACTTGGGACTTCCTGCCATAAACTCATCTTT.

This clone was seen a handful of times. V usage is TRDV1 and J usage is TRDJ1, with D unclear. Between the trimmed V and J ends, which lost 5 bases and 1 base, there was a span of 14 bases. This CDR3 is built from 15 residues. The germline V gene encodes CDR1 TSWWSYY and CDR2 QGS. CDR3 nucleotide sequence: TGTGCTCTTGGGCCTTACCCCCGTTTCACCGATAAACTCATCTTT. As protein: CALGPYPRFTDKLIF.

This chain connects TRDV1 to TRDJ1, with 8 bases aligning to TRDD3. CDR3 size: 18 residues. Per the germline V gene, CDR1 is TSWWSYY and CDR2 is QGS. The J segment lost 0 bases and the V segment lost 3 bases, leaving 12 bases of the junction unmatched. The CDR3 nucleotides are TGTGCTCTTGGGGAGATTAGCTGGGGATACCAGTACACCGATAAACTCATCTTT. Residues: CALGEISWGYQYTDKLIF.

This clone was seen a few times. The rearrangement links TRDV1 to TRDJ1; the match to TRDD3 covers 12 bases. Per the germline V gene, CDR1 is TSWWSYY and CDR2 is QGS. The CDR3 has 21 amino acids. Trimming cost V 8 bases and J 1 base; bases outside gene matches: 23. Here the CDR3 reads CALTPMAFPEYWGIPTDKLIF. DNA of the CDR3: TGTGCTCTTACACCCATGGCCTTCCCAGAGTACTGGGGGATACCCACCGATAAACTCATCTTT.

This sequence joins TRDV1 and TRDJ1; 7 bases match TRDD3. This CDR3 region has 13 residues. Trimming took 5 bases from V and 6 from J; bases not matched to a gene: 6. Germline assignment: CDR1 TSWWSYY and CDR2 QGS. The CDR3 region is CALGKGGIHKLIF. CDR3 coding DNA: TGTGCTCTTGGGAAGGGGGGGATCCATAAACTCATCTTT.